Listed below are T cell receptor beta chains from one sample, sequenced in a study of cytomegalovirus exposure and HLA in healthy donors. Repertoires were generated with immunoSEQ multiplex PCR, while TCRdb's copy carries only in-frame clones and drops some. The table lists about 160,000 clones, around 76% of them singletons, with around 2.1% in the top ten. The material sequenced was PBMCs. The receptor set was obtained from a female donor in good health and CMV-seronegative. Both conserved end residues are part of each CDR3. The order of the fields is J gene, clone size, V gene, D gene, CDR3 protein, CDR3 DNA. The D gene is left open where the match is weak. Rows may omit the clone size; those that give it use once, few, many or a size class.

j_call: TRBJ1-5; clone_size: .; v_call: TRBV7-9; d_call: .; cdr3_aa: CASSNDGQGNQPQHF; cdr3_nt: TGTGCCAGCAGCAACGACGGCCAGGGTAATCAGCCCCAGCATTTT
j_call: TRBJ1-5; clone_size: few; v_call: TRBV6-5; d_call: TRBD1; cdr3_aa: CASSSSDRGTGQPQHF; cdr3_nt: TGTGCCAGCAGTTCCTCGGACAGGGGAACGGGTCAGCCCCAGCATTTT
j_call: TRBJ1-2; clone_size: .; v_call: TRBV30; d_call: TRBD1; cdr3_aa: CAWEDRGADYGYTF; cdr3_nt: TGTGCCTGGGAGGACAGGGGGGCGGACTATGGCTACACCTTC
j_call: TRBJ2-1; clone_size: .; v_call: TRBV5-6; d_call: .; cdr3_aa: CASSFIFNEQFF; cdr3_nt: TGTGCCAGCAGCTTTATCTTCAATGAGCAGTTCTTC
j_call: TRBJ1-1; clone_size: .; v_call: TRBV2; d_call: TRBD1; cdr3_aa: CASSEDPGQKNTEAFF; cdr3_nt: TGTGCCAGCAGTGAGGATCCGGGACAGAAGAACACTGAAGCTTTCTTT
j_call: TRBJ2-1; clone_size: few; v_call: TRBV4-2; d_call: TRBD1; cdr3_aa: CASSQVGWDRGYNEQFF; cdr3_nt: TGTGCCAGCAGCCAAGTGGGATGGGACAGGGGGTACAATGAGCAGTTCTTC
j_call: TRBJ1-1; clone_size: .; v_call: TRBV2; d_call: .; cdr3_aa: CASSAQANTEAFF; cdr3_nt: TGTGCCAGCAGTGCCCAGGCAAACACTGAAGCTTTCTTT
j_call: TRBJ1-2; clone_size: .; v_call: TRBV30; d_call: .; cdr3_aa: CAWISRLGRGYTF; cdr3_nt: TGTGCCTGGATAAGCAGGCTGGGGAGAGGCTACACCTTC
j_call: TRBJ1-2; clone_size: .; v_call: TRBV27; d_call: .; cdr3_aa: CASSSASTGYGYTF; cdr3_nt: TGTGCCAGCAGTTCCGCGAGCACGGGCTATGGCTACACCTTC
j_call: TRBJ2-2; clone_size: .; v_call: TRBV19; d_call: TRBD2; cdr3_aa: CASSRLHLAGGPLNTGELFF; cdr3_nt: TGTGCCAGTAGCCGCCTCCATCTAGCGGGAGGGCCTTTGAACACCGGGGAGCTGTTTTTT
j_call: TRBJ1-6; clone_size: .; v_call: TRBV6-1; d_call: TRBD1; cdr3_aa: CASSPGQPYSPLHF; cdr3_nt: TGTGCCAGCAGTCCGGGACAGCCGTATTCACCCCTCCACTTT
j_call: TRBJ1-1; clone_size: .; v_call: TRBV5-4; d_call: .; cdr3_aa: CASSLGATEAFF; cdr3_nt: TGTGCCAGCAGCTTGGGGGCCACTGAAGCTTTCTTT
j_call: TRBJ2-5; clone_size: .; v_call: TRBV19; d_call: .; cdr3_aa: CASSIDLSSSETQYF; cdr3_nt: TGTGCCAGTAGTATAGATCTATCTAGCTCGGAGACCCAGTACTTC
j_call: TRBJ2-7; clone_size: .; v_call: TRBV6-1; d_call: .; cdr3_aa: CASSAKVLAVSYEQYF; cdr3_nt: TGTGCCAGCAGTGCCAAAGTGCTAGCTGTCTCCTACGAGCAGTACTTC
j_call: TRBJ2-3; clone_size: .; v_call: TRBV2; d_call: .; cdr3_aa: CASSAQGVGGDTQYF; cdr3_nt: TGTGCCAGCAGTGCCCAGGGGGTGGGGGGCGATACGCAGTATTTT
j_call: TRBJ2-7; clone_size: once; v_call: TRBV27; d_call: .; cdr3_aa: CASSPLGGRREQYF; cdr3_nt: TGTGCCAGCAGTCCCCTGGGGGGAAGGAGGGAGCAGTACTTC
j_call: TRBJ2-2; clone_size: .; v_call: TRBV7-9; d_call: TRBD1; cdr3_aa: CASSLDLGQSTGELFF; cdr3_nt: TGTGCCAGCAGCTTAGACCTGGGACAGAGCACCGGGGAGCTGTTTTTT
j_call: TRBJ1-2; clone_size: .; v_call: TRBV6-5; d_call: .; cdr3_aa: CASSYARGAYGYTF; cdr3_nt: TGTGCCAGCAGTTACGCCCGGGGGGCCTATGGCTACACCTTC
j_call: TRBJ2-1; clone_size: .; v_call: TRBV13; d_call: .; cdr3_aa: CASSLESGYNEQFF; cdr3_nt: TGTGCCAGCAGCTTAGAATCGGGGTACAATGAGCAGTTCTTC
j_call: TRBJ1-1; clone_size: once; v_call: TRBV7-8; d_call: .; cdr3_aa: CASSLVAGNTEAFF; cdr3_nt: TGTGCCAGCAGCTTAGTGGCGGGGAACACTGAAGCTTTCTTT
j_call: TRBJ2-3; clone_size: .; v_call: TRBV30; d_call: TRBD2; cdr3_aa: CAWRAGVGTSTDTQYF; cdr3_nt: TGTGCCTGGCGGGCGGGAGTGGGTACCAGCACAGATACGCAGTATTTT
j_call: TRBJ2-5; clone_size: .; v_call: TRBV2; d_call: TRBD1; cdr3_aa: CASRGTGSSETQYF; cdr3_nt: TGTGCCAGCAGAGGGACAGGGTCAAGCGAGACCCAGTACTTC
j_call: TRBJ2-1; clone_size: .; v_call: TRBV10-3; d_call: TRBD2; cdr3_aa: CAISDGRGGSYNEQFF; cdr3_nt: TGTGCCATCAGTGATGGTCGGGGGGGCTCCTACAATGAGCAGTTCTTC
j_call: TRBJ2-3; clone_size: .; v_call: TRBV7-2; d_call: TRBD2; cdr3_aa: CASSFASGGGTDTQYF; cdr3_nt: TGTGCCAGCAGCTTTGCTAGCGGGGGCGGCACAGATACGCAGTATTTT
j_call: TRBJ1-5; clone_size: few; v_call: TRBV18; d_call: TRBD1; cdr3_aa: CASTDDRGGQPQHF; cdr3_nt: TGTGCCAGCACGGACGACAGGGGAGGTCAGCCCCAGCATTTT
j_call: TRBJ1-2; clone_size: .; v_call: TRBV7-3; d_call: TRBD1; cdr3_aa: CASSVDRGDDGYTF; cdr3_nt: TGTGCCAGCAGCGTCGACAGGGGGGACGATGGCTACACCTTC
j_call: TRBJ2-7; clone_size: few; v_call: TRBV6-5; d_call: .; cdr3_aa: CASSYNYEQYF; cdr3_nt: TGTGCCAGCAGTTATAACTACGAGCAGTACTTC
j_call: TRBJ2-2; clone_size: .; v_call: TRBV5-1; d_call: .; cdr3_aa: CASSRLSPVTNTGELFF; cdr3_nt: TGCGCCAGCAGCAGACTATCCCCGGTAACGAACACCGGGGAGCTGTTTTTT
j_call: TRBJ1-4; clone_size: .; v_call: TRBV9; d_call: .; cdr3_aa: CASSTGTSSSDEKLFF; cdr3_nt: TGTGCCAGCAGCACAGGGACATCATCCTCGGATGAAAAACTGTTTTTT
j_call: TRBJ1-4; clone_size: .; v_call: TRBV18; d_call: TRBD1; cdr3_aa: CASSRTGSRNEKLFF; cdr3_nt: TGTGCCAGCTCACGGACAGGGAGTAGGAATGAAAAACTGTTTTTT
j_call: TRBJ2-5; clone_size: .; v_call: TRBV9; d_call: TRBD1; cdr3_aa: CASSAVGTVGETQYF; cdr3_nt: TGTGCCAGCAGCGCCGTGGGGACAGTGGGAGAGACCCAGTACTTC
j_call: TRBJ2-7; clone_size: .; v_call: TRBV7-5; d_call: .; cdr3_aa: CVRRPCRGQYYEQYF; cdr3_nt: TGTGTCAGAAGGCCCTGTAGAGGCCAATACTACGAGCAGTACTTC
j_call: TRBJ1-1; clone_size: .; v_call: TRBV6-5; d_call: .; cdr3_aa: CASSYSPEDTEAFF; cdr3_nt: TGTGCCAGCAGTTACTCCCCCGAGGACACTGAAGCTTTCTTT
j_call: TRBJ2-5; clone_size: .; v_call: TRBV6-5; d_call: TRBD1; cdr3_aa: CASSSGTGSIRQTQYF; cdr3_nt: TGTGCCAGCAGTTCAGGGACAGGGAGCATCAGGCAGACCCAGTACTTC
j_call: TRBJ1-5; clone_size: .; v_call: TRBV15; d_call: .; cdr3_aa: CATSGVGRDQPQHF; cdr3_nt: TGTGCCACCAGTGGGGTGGGGAGGGATCAGCCCCAGCATTTT
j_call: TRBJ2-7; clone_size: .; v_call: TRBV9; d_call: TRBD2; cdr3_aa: CASSVGLAGSYEQYF; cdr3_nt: TGTGCCAGCAGCGTGGGACTAGCGGGATCCTACGAGCAGTACTTC
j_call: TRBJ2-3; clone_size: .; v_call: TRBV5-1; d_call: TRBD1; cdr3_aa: CASSLGTGQGDTQYF; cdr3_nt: TGCGCCAGCAGCTTGGGGACAGGGCAGGGAGATACGCAGTATTTT
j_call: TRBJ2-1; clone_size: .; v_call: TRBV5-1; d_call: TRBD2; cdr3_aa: CASSLGSGGSERGEQFF; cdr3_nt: TGCGCCAGCAGCTTGGGTTCGGGAGGGTCAGAGCGGGGTGAGCAGTTCTTC
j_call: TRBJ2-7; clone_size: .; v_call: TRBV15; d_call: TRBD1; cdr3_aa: CATRPNEGGRAYEQYF; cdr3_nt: TGTGCCACCAGGCCGAATGAAGGGGGCCGCGCCTACGAGCAGTACTTC
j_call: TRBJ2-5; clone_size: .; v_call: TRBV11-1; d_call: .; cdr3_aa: CASSPLRETQYF; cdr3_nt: TGTGCCAGCAGCCCATTGCGAGAGACCCAGTACTTC
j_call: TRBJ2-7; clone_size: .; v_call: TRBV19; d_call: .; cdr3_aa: CASSIDPRAYEQYF; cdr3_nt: TGTGCCAGTAGTATAGATCCCCGGGCCTACGAGCAGTACTTC
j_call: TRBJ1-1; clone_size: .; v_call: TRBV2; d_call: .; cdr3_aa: CATGGTNTEAFF; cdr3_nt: TGTGCCACCGGGGGGACGAACACTGAAGCTTTCTTT
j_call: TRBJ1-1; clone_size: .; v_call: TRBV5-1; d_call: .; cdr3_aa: CASRARAMNTEAFF; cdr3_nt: TGCGCCAGCCGCGCCAGGGCTATGAACACTGAAGCTTTCTTT
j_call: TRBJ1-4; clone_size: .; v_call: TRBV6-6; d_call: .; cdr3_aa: CASSPGLNEKLFF; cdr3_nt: TGTGCCAGCAGCCCCGGTCTTAATGAAAAACTGTTTTTT
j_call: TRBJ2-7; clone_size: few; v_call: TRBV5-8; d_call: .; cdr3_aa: CASSLGQGSYEQYF; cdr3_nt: TGTGCCAGCAGCTTGGGGCAGGGATCCTACGAGCAGTACTTC
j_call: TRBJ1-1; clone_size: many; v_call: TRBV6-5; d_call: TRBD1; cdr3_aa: CASRDRQGVPEAFF; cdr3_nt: TGTGCCAGCAGGGATCGGCAGGGGGTCCCTGAAGCTTTCTTT
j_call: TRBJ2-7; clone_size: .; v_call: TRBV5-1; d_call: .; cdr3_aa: CASSLQIAPYEQYF; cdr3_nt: TGCGCCAGCAGCTTGCAAATAGCCCCCTACGAGCAGTACTTC